The 21 T cell receptor beta chains below were found in one sample sequenced in a study of T cell clonality in common variable immunodeficiency. This table comes from immunoSEQ multiplex PCR, and its TCRdb copy is limited to in-frame clones, with some not included. The sample has approximately 50,000 clones, none seen only once. Sequencing was performed on peripheral blood mononuclear cells. Every receptor here comes from a person between 18 and 75 years old in good health.

There are many counts of this clone. This CDR3 is CASSVGGFGNNEQFF. Partial CDR3 DNA: TGTGCCAGCAGTGTGGGGGGGTTTGGAAACAATGAG. The chain couples TRBV6-1 to TRBJ2-1, with TRBD2 matching 7 bases. The read terminates 3 residues ahead of where the CDR3 ends, so the germline J gene completes it. The CDR3 spans 15 residues. V gave up 4 bases and J gave up 5 bases; unmatched junction bases: 8. CDR1 and CDR2 from the germline V gene are MNHNS and SASEGT.

At least ten counts were recorded for this clone. From the germline J gene comes the end of the CDR3, since the read stops 3 residues before it. The gene calls are TRBV7-3 and TRBJ2-7, with 10 bases identical to TRBD2. The V and J ends lost 3 bases and 1 base, in that order; junction bases with no gene match: 3. The CDR3 length is 15 residues. CDR1 is SGHTA and CDR2 is FQGTGA in the germline V gene. The DNA read from the CDR3 is TGTGCCAGCAGCTTGTCTAGCGGGAGTTCCTACGAG. Protein product: CASSLSSGSSYE. The full CDR3 is CASSLSSGSSYEQYF.

This clone has a count of ten or more. Here the CDR3 reads CASTPAQESYNEQFF. The part of the CDR3 DNA that was read is TGTGCCAGTACCCCCGCCCAGGAATCCTACAATGAG. This chain links TRBV19 with TRBJ2-1; D is ambiguous. The CDR3 extends 3 residues past the end of the read, so its final part is completed from the germline J gene. The CDR3 length is 15 residues. The germline V and J ends were trimmed by 7 bases and 1 base, with 14 bases remaining between them. CDR1 and CDR2 (germline): LNHDA, SQIVND (reference sequence).

This clone was found many times. The read ends 3 residues before the CDR3 terminus; that terminus is restored from the germline J gene. V usage is TRBV18 and J usage is TRBJ1-1; D might be TRBD1 (6 bases). The CDR3 consists of 13 residues. Trimming stripped 6 bases from V and 1 base from J, with 9 bases between. Germline V CDR1 and CDR2: KGHSH, LQKENI. The CDR3 DNA, read in part, is TGTGCCAGCTCCCTGGACAGGAACACTGAA. Translation: CASSLDRNTE. The whole CDR3 protein reads CASSLDRNTEAFF. The whole variable domain, filled in from reference TRBV18 and TRBJ1-1, reads NAGVMQNPRHLVRRRGQEARLRCSPMKGHSHVYWYRQLPEEGLKFMVYLQKENIIDESGMPKERFSAEFPKEGPSILRIQQVVRGDSAAYFCASSLDRNTEAFFGQGTRLTVV.

This clone was observed at least ten times. The read terminates 3 residues ahead of where the CDR3 ends, so the germline J gene completes it. The rearrangement joins TRBV6-1 to TRBJ2-1; D remains ambiguous. This CDR3 is built from 16 residues. Germline assignment: CDR1 MNHNS and CDR2 SASEGT. V was shortened by 4 bases and J by 4 bases, with 17 bases between the two germline ends. The CDR3 bases that were read are TGTGCCAGCAGTGCCTACAGCAACCCGATGTACAATGAG. Protein: CASSAYSNPMYNE. In full, the CDR3 is CASSAYSNPMYNEQFF.

This clone was counted at least ten times. The read gets to within 3 residues of the CDR3 end, and the germline J gene fills in the rest. The rearrangement links TRBV28 to TRBJ2-1; possibly TRBD1 or TRBD2 for D (5 bases each). V shed 3 bases and J shed 8 bases, with 11 bases lying between them. The length of the CDR3 is 13 residues. In germline, CDR1 is MDHEN, CDR2 SYDVKM. The DNA read from the CDR3 is TGTGCCAGCAGTTTGAGGGGTTTTGATGAG. It specifies CASSLRGFDE. The whole CDR3 protein reads CASSLRGFDEQFF.

The sample holds many counts of this clone. The read terminates 3 residues before the CDR3 end, so the remaining end is supplied by the germline J gene. V and J are TRBV4-1 and TRBJ1-2; 7 nucleotides line up with TRBD1. The CDR3 totals 15 residues. Germline CDR1 is MGHRA and CDR2 is YSYEKL. V lost 0 bases, J lost 4 bases, and 5 bases stayed unmatched. CDR3 protein: CASSQDRTGSYGYTF. The sequenced part of the CDR3 DNA is TGCGCCAGCAGCCAAGATAGGACAGGCAGCTATGGC.

A remark on this clone: The read stops 3 residues short of the end of the CDR3; the missing end is completed from the germline J gene. The V gene is TRBV10-2, the J gene TRBJ2-3; D not resolved. Deletions cut 3 bases from V and 4 bases from J, with 11 bases between. Germline values: CDR1 WSHSY, CDR2 SAAADI. This CDR3 is 14 amino acids long. Here the CDR3 reads CASSDLAASDTQYF. The sequenced part of the CDR3 DNA is TGCGCCAGCAGTGATCTGGCCGCCTCAGATACG.

This clone was picked up many times. An end of the junction differs from the germline gene, which may be a read error. The CDR3 end is not reached by the read, which stops 3 residues before it; the germline J gene fills it in. This rearrangement joins TRBV2 to TRBJ1-4; D not certain. The CDR3 contains 12 residues. Per germline, CDR1 SNHLY and CDR2 FYNNEI. The CDR3 region is CASTTGNGKLFF. The sequenced CDR3 bases are TGTGCCAGCACGACGGGGAATGGAAAA.

This clone was observed at least ten times. From the germline J gene comes the end of the CDR3, since the read stops 3 residues before it. The chain uses TRBV28 and TRBJ2-7; 8 bases agree with TRBD2. The CDR3 covers 18 residues. Germline V CDR1 and CDR2: MDHEN, SYDVKM. V was clipped by 7 bases and J by 5 bases; unmatched bases: 22. This CDR3 is CASTLSDIAGGGLDEQYF. The part of the CDR3 DNA that was read is TGTGCCAGCACTCTTTCGGATATCGCGGGGGGAGGGCTGGACGAG. Looking up the rest from reference TRBV28 and TRBJ2-7 gives the full variable domain: DVKVTQSSRYLVKRTGEKVFLECVQDMDHENMFWYRQDPGLGLRLIYFSYDVKMKEKGDIPEGYSVSREKKERFSLILESASTNQTSMYLCASTLSDIAGGGLDEQYFGPGTRLTVT.

This clone has more than one count but fewer than ten. The junction departs from the called germline gene at one end, perhaps through a read error. The CDR3 extends 3 residues past the end of the read, so its final part is completed from the germline J gene. The chain has TRBV7-3 and TRBJ2-1, with 11 bases lining up with TRBD1. CDR1 SGHTA and CDR2 FQGTGA come from the germline V gene. The CDR3 totals 19 residues. The CDR3 bases that were read are TGTTCCAGCAGCTTAATGCCGGGGTCAGGGACAGGGGGTTACAATGAG. It is translated as CSSSLMPGSGTGGYNE. The whole CDR3 protein reads CSSSLMPGSGTGGYNEQFF.

This clone was counted ten times or more. The CDR3 sequence: CSVTGGKETQYF. The DNA read from the CDR3 is TGCAGCGTTACAGGTGGGAAGGAGACC. This chain uses TRBV29-1 with TRBJ2-5; possible D gene TRBD1, 5 bases. The read stops 3 residues short of the end of the CDR3; the missing end is completed from the germline J gene. This CDR3 contains 12 residues. Germline loops: CDR1 SQVTM, CDR2 ANQGSEA. V was trimmed by 5 bases and J by 5 bases, leaving 12 bases between them.

This clone was recorded at least ten times. Sequencing ends 3 residues short of the CDR3 end; the germline J gene provides the rest. The gene calls are TRBV18 and TRBJ2-3, with 7 bases that match TRBD1. V was clipped by 4 bases and J by 0 bases; unmatched bases: 4. The CDR3 extends over 15 amino acids. Germline V CDR1 and CDR2: KGHSH, LQKENI. CDR3 loop: CASSLSTGSTDTQYF. The part of the CDR3 DNA that was read is TGTGCCAGCTCACTCTCGACAGGGAGCACAGATACG.

In this sample, this clone turned up many times. The observed sequence ends 3 residues before the CDR3 terminus, with the missing tail filled in from the germline J gene. The J gene is TRBJ1-1, the V gene TRBV11-2; 7 nucleotides line up with TRBD1. CDR3 length: 12 amino acids. CDR1 and CDR2 (germline): SGHAT, FQNNGV. The part of the CDR3 DNA that was read is TGTGCCAGCAGCTTCACGACAGGGTTG. Translated, it gives CASSFTTGL. The complete CDR3 protein is CASSFTTGLAFF.

There are many counts of this clone. The read comes to an end 3 residues before the CDR3 does, leaving the germline J gene to fill in the end. The chain uses TRBV19 and TRBJ2-1; D not resolved. This CDR3 comprises 14 residues. The V gene's germline CDR1 is LNHDA and CDR2 SQIVND (reference sequence). V was cut by 3 bases and J by 4 bases, with 10 bases left in between. CDR3 DNA, as far as it was read: TGTGCCAGTAGTATTGGGCAGACGTACAATGAG. This codes for CASSIGQTYNE. The whole CDR3 sequence reads CASSIGQTYNEQFF.

Concerning this clone itself: One end of the junction does not line up with germline, which may come from a read error. The CDR3 goes on 3 residues after the read ends, and that part is filled in from the germline J gene. This CDR3 is also generated by other DNA sequences in the sample. The chain carries TRBV6-2 or TRBV6-3 and TRBJ1-3; D unresolved. The germline CDR1 and CDR2 sequences are MNHEY and SVGEGT. This CDR3 comprises 14 residues. Partial CDR3 DNA: TGTGCCAGCAGTTACCCAGGCTCTGGAAACACT. It translates to CASSYPGSGNT. The entire CDR3 protein reads CASSYPGSGNTIYF.

At least ten counts were recorded for this clone. The read terminates 3 residues before the CDR3 end, so the remaining end is supplied by the germline J gene. The genes are TRBV2 and TRBJ2-7, with D hard to call. CDR1 is SNHLY, CDR2 FYNNEI, per germline. CDR3 length: 13 residues. The ends were cut back, 7 bases at V and 1 base at J, with 11 bases in the middle. The CDR3 bases that were read are TGTGCCAGCAAGAGGCCACTATCCTACGAG. The encoded protein is CASKRPLSYE. Given in full, the CDR3 is CASKRPLSYEQYF.

This clone was observed at least ten times. The CDR3 DNA, read in part, is TGTGCCAGCAGTGTTAGCGGGGGGGCCTCCGGGGAG. Protein: CASSVSGGASGE. The whole CDR3 reads CASSVSGGASGELFF. The chain employs TRBV6-1 and TRBJ2-2; 11 bases are a match to TRBD2. Coverage ceases 3 residues before the CDR3 finishes, and the germline J gene fills in the end. The ends lost 4 bases at V and 6 bases at J; junction bases unmatched: 4. CDR3 length: 15 residues. Germline loops: CDR1 MNHNS, CDR2 SASEGT.

As for this clone: From the germline J gene comes the end of the CDR3, since the read stops 3 residues before it. The chain has TRBV11-3 and TRBJ2-3; 8 positions agree with TRBD1. The length of the CDR3 is 15 residues. The V gene's germline CDR1 is SGHNT and CDR2 YENEEA. The trim removed 6 bases at V and 1 base at J, leaving 6 bases unmatched. CDR3 DNA (partial): TGTGCCAGCAGTCGGGGACAGGTAGGCACAGATACG. Protein: CASSRGQVGTDT. The CDR3 in full is CASSRGQVGTDTQYF.

This clone appeared many times. Coverage ceases 3 residues before the CDR3 finishes, and the germline J gene fills in the end. The rearrangement links TRBV19 to TRBJ2-6; 8 bases match TRBD1. The CDR3 has 17 amino acids. CDR1 and CDR2 from the germline V gene are LNHDA and SQIVND (reference sequence). V lost 5 bases and J lost 0; bases outside the gene matches: 6. Incomplete CDR3 DNA: TGTGCCAGTAGTTTTGGGACAGGCCTCTCTGGGGCCAACGTC. It specifies CASSFGTGLSGANV. The CDR3 in full is CASSFGTGLSGANVLTF.

This clone was observed many times. The missing CDR3 end, 3 residues past where the read stops, is filled in from the germline J gene. The V call is TRBV20-1, the J call TRBJ2-2; 7 bases match TRBD2. This CDR3 spans 13 amino acids. The V gene's germline CDR1 is DFQATT and CDR2 SNEGSKA (reference sequence). The CDR3 here is CSSGELNTGELFF. The sequenced part of the CDR3 DNA is TGCTCCAGCGGGGAGCTGAACACCGGGGAG.